Listed below are T cell receptor beta chains from one sample, sequenced in a study of cytomegalovirus exposure and HLA in healthy donors. Produced via immunoSEQ multiplex PCR; TCRdb's table is partial and in-frame only. Among 140,000 to 150,000 clones listed, around 78% were seen once. Sequencing was done on a sample of PBMCs. Receptor source: a man aged 35 to 55 in good health and CMV-seropositive. CDR3s include the opening cysteine and the closing phenylalanine or tryptophan. The D gene is left open where the match is weak. Some rows have no size entry. The others give once, few or many, or a class for an expanded clone.

d_call	j_call	v_call	clone_size	cdr3_nt	cdr3_aa
-	TRBJ1-2	TRBV7-9	-	TGTGCCAGCAGCTTAGCTCCGGACAGTTTTAACTATGGCTACACCTTC	CASSLAPDSFNYGYTF
TRBD1	TRBJ2-1	TRBV5-1	few	TGCGCCAGCAGCGGGACAGGGTACAATGAGCAGTTCTTC	CASSGTGYNEQFF
-	TRBJ1-1	TRBV28	-	TGTGCCAGCAGACGTCAACAGAGTAATGAAGCTTTCTTT	CASRRQQSNEAFF
-	TRBJ2-7	TRBV5-6	few	TGTGCCAGCAGCTCGGACAGCTCCTACGAGCAGTACTTC	CASSSDSSYEQYF
-	TRBJ2-7	TRBV4-1	-	TGCGCCAGCAGCCGGACTTTACAGTTATACGAGCAGTACTTC	CASSRTLQLYEQYF
TRBD1	TRBJ1-1	TRBV6-1	-	TGTGCCAGCACATTGACAGGGTTGAACACTGAAGCTTTCTTT	CASTLTGLNTEAFF
-	TRBJ2-5	TRBV7-2	-	TGTGCCAGCAGCTCAGGGGAGGGATGGGAGACCCAGTACTTC	CASSSGEGWETQYF
-	TRBJ2-3	TRBV9	once	TGTGCCAGCAGCGTAGCGGACTTGAATACGCAGTATTTT	CASSVADLNTQYF
TRBD1	TRBJ2-7	TRBV5-6	-	TGTGCCAGCAGCTTTGGGACAGGAACCTACGAGCAGTACTTC	CASSFGTGTYEQYF
-	TRBJ2-7	TRBV7-9	few	TGTGCCAGCAGCTTAGCGACAACCTCCCCCTACGAGCAGTACTTC	CASSLATTSPYEQYF
TRBD1	TRBJ2-5	TRBV5-1	-	TGCGCCAGCAGCTCCGGGACAGGGGAAGAGACCCAGTACTTC	CASSSGTGEETQYF
TRBD1	TRBJ1-2	TRBV28	-	TGTGCCAGCAGTTTGACAGGGACAGGGTTTTATGGCTACACCTTC	CASSLTGTGFYGYTF
TRBD1	TRBJ2-7	TRBV6-5	-	TGTGCCAGCAGTTACTCTGGGACAGGGGGCTACGAGCAGTACTTC	CASSYSGTGGYEQYF
-	TRBJ1-2	TRBV30	-	TGTGCCTGGAGTGTAGGTCAGGGTTATGGTGGCTACACCTTC	CAWSVGQGYGGYTF
TRBD1	TRBJ2-6	TRBV11-2	-	TGTGCCAGCAGCCCAGGGACAGGGGTAAATCCTGGGGCCAACGTCCTGACTTTC	CASSPGTGVNPGANVLTF
-	TRBJ1-5	TRBV5-1	-	TGCGCCAGCAGCTTTATGCCGGGACAAATCCAGCCCCAGCATTTT	CASSFMPGQIQPQHF
-	TRBJ1-3	TRBV28	-	TGTGCCAGCCAAACGGGCTCTGGAAACACCATATATTTT	CASQTGSGNTIYF
-	TRBJ2-2	TRBV27	-	TGTGCCAGCAGTTTATGGAGGGGGCCCGGGGAGCTGTTTTTT	CASSLWRGPGELFF
TRBD1	TRBJ2-7	TRBV5-6	-	TGTGCCAGCAGCTTGTCCGGGACAGGGGGCTTCGAGCAGTACTTC	CASSLSGTGGFEQYF
-	TRBJ1-4	TRBV9	few	TGTGCCAGCAGCGTAGGAGATGGAACTAATGAAAAACTGTTTTTT	CASSVGDGTNEKLFF
-	TRBJ1-5	TRBV6-1	-	TGTGCCAGCAGTGAATTTAAGCCCCAGCATTTT	CASSEFKPQHF
-	TRBJ2-1	TRBV7-8	few	TGTGCCAGCAGCGTCTGGACTAATGAGCAGTTCTTC	CASSVWTNEQFF
-	TRBJ2-3	TRBV6-5	-	TGTGCCAGCAGTTTCAAGGGGCCGGAAGATACGCAGTATTTT	CASSFKGPEDTQYF
-	TRBJ2-7	TRBV4-1	-	TGCGCCAGCAGCCCCGAGAGAGGAACCTACGAGCAGTACTTC	CASSPERGTYEQYF
-	TRBJ2-7	TRBV28	-	TGTGCCAGCAGTTTTCTAGTAGCTAGGGGCAGGAGATTACCCTACGAGCAGTACTTC	CASSFLVARGRRLPYEQYF
TRBD2	TRBJ2-3	TRBV2	-	TGTGCCAGCAGGTTTCGACTAGCGGGAGGGCCGGATACGCAGTATTTT	CASRFRLAGGPDTQYF
TRBD2	TRBJ2-1	TRBV5-1	-	TGCGCCAGCAGCCTCCTGGCGGGGCTACTAGCGGGAGGAGGAGGTGAGCAGTTCTTC	CASSLLAGLLAGGGGEQFF
-	TRBJ2-7	TRBV10-3	-	TGTGCCATCAGTGAGGGGGGAGGCAGGCTCTACGAGCAGTACTTC	CAISEGGGRLYEQYF
-	TRBJ2-1	TRBV11-2	-	TGTGCCAGCAGCTTCGTTACTAGGAGCTACAATGAGCAGTTCTTC	CASSFVTRSYNEQFF
-	TRBJ2-7	TRBV28	once	TGTGCCACCACTGCCTTCCTCCGGACAGCCTCCTACGAGCAGTACTTC	CATTAFLRTASYEQYF
-	TRBJ2-7	TRBV19	-	TGTGCCAGTAGTATTAAAAGGGGCCACGAGCAGTACTTC	CASSIKRGHEQYF
TRBD2	TRBJ2-7	TRBV11-2	-	TGTGCCAGCAAGAAACAACCGGGACTAGCGGAAAGCTACGAGCAGTACTTC	CASKKQPGLAESYEQYF
TRBD1	TRBJ2-1	TRBV5-6	few	TGTGCCAGCACCCCTCAGGGACAGGGGGCTTTCTACAATGAGCAGTTCTTC	CASTPQGQGAFYNEQFF
-	TRBJ1-5	TRBV19	-	TGTGCCAGTAGTATCGAGACACAGTATAGCAATCAGCCCCAGCATTTT	CASSIETQYSNQPQHF
TRBD2	TRBJ2-2	TRBV6-5	few	TGTGCCAGCATTGAAGCGGGAGGCACCGGGGAGCTGTTTTTT	CASIEAGGTGELFF
TRBD2	TRBJ2-5	TRBV19	-	TGTGCCAGTAGAAAGCGGGAGAGGGGGCAAGAGACCCAGTACTTC	CASRKRERGQETQYF
-	TRBJ1-5	TRBV7-9	-	TGTGCCACGGGGTTCCCTGGTCAGCCCCAGCATTTT	CATGFPGQPQHF